This T cell receptor (beta chain) is from a study of blood T cells in healthy people across ages. V was clipped by 4 bases and J by 1 base, with 12 bases between them. The CDR3 extends over 14 amino acids. Germline CDR1 SGDLS, CDR2 YYNGEE. Primed by a sample-barcoded 5' primer and a J-beta primer mix, a second PCR proceeded for 7 to 11 cycles. A template-switch adaptor with 12 random nucleotides tagged each cDNA molecule. TCRdb independently ran MiXCR on the 5' RACE reads; one entry per CDR3 protein. The table shows roughly 900,000 distinct CDR3 sequences, with more than 25% occurring only once. Study-wide results and caveats: Higher diversity and more naive CD4+ cells were features of long-lived donors, compared to aged donors.

This clonotype has at least ten counts. Its antigen is unknown. The receptor comes from a woman aged 80 or over in good health. This chain connects TRBV9 to TRBJ2-7, with D tentatively TRBD1 or TRBD2 (5 bases each). Specimen: blood. CDR3 DNA sequence: TGTGCCAGCAGCCGGGACCCTAGTTCCTACGAGCAGTACTTC. The encoded protein is CASSRDPSSYEQYF.